These 25 T cell receptor beta chains share one sample of origin, sequenced in a study of T cell changes during pregnancy in multiple sclerosis. Sequencing used immunoSEQ multiplex PCR; TCRdb keeps in-frame clones, though not all of them. The sample lists roughly 13,000 clones, approximately 95% occurring once. The sequences come from peripheral blood, collected in the second trimester of pregnancy. These receptor sequences come from a female donor in good health, enrolled as a control in a pregnancy study.

The chain links TRBV5-1 to TRBJ2-3; 8 bases fit TRBD2. The CDR3 is 14 residues long. From germline, CDR1 is SGHRS and CDR2 YFSETQ. V gave up 3 bases and J gave up 6 bases; unmatched junction bases: 6. In nucleotides, the CDR3 is TGCGCCAGCAGCTCCGGGACTAGAGGGGATACGCAGTATTTT. It translates to CASSSGTRGDTQYF.

This chain links TRBV21-1 with TRBJ1-6. TRBV21-1 is an annotated pseudogene. The CDR3 is made up of 18 amino acids. The CDR3 DNA is TGTGCCAGCAGCAAAAAATGGGAGGGGATACCCTATAATTCACCCCTCCACTTT. This gives the protein CASSKKWEGIPYNSPLHF.

This rearrangement joins TRBV30 to TRBJ1-1; 9 nucleotides agree with TRBD1. Germline V lookup: CDR1 GTSNPN, CDR2 SVGIG (reference sequence). With 0 bases clipped from V and 10 bases from J, the junction kept 18 bases outside the gene matches. The CDR3 length is 17 residues. This CDR3 is CAWSVRLSGQGRVAAFF. For the CDR3, the DNA is TGTGCCTGGAGTGTACGTTTATCGGGACAGGGCAGAGTGGCAGCTTTCTTT.

The chain joins TRBV11-2 to TRBJ1-3, with no clear D. The germline V and J ends were trimmed by 8 bases and 0 bases, with 11 bases remaining between them. The CDR3 consists of 14 residues. Germline loops: CDR1 SGHAT, CDR2 FQNNGV. The CDR3 DNA reads TGTGCCAGCGTAGCCGGCAACTCTGGAAACACCATATATTTT. The encoded protein is CASVAGNSGNTIYF.

This clone was recorded once. The chain combines TRBV7-2 with TRBJ1-2; maybe TRBD1 (5 bases). The length of the CDR3 is 13 residues. Germline V gene sequence: CDR1 SGHTA, CDR2 FQGNSA. Trimming removed 2 bases from V and 8 bases from J, with 12 bases in between. CDR3 loop: CASSLYREGGYTF. CDR3 bases: TGTGCCAGCAGCTTATACCGGGAGGGGGGCTACACCTTC.

In this sample, this clone turned up once. The chain uses TRBV4-2 and TRBJ2-7; 11 bases align to TRBD2. Germline lookup yields CDR1 LGHNA and CDR2 YNFKEQ. The CDR3 has 16 amino acids. The junction had 7 bases not matched to a gene; V was cut back by 4 bases and J by 2 bases. In nucleotides, the CDR3 is TGTGCCAGCAGCCGAGAGACTAGCGGGACGCCCTACGAGCAGTACTTC. This encodes CASSRETSGTPYEQYF.

V gene TRBV11-2 combines with J gene TRBJ1-4; TRBD1 might be the D (6 bases). The CDR3 is made up of 15 amino acids. The germline V gene encodes CDR1 SGHAT and CDR2 FQNNGV. V lost 3 bases, J lost 5 bases, and 13 bases lay in between. CDR3 nucleotide sequence: TGTGCCAGCAGCTTCGAGCGGGGGCGAAATGAAAAACTGTTTTTT. It codes for CASSFERGRNEKLFF.

The chain is built from TRBV5-1 and TRBJ2-3, with TRBD1 as a possible D gene (5 bases). Trimming cost V 4 bases and J 4 bases, with 13 bases left between them. Germline V gives CDR1 SGHRS, CDR2 YFSETQ. The CDR3 contains 14 residues. CDR3 amino acids: CASSDPQGADTQYF. In nucleotides, the CDR3 is TGCGCCAGCAGCGACCCCCAAGGGGCAGATACGCAGTATTTT.

This clone was seen once. V and J are TRBV7-8 and TRBJ1-4; D is possibly TRBD1 (5 bases). Germline values: CDR1 SGHVS, CDR2 FQNEAQ. CDR3 size: 14 residues. V lost 6 bases to trimming and J lost 4 bases, with 12 bases between them. CDR3 sequence (DNA): TGTGCCAGCAGACCGGGGAGGGGTAATGAAAAACTGTTTTTT. Amino acids: CASRPGRGNEKLFF.

This chain connects TRBV9 to TRBJ2-1, with 11 positions matching TRBD1. V dropped 3 bases and J dropped 8; count of bases not matched to a gene: 7. This CDR3 spans 15 amino acids. Germline CDR1 and CDR2: SGDLS and YYNGEE. The CDR3 coding sequence is TGTGCCAGCAGCGCTGGGACAGGGGGGTTTTATGAGCAGTTCTTC. It encodes CASSAGTGGFYEQFF.

V gene TRBV28 combines with J gene TRBJ1-2; the match to TRBD1 covers 10 bases. CDR3 length: 13 amino acids. Germline V gene lookup returns CDR1 MDHEN and CDR2 SYDVKM. J lost 8 bases, V lost 6 bases, and 6 bases had no gene match. The CDR3 nucleotides are TGTGCCAGCAGCCGCGACAGGGGGCTAGGCTACACCTTC. Protein: CASSRDRGLGYTF.

The V call is TRBV1, the J call TRBJ2-4; whether TRBD1, the table's D call, matches the DNA was not checked. TRBV1 is deemed a pseudogene. The CDR3 has 17 residues. The CDR3 DNA reads TGCACCAGCAGCCTTCCAACAGGGGGACGGACCAAAAACATTCAGTACTTC. It translates to CTSSLPTGGRTKNIQYF.

J is TRBJ1-5 and V is TRBV6-1; no reliable D call. Per germline, CDR1 MNHNS and CDR2 SASEGT. CDR3 length: 13 amino acids. Trimming pared 6 bases from V and 4 bases from J, leaving 10 bases between. This chain's CDR3 is CASSPAVNQPQHF. The CDR3 DNA follows: TGTGCCAGCAGCCCGGCGGTGAATCAGCCCCAGCATTTT.

This chain links TRBV29-1 with TRBJ1-2; D may be TRBD1 (6 bases). The CDR3 has 12 residues. Trimming stripped 6 bases from V and 3 bases from J, with 11 bases between. The germline gives CDR1 SQVTM, CDR2 ANQGSEA. The DNA of the CDR3 is TGCAGCGTCCCGACAGGCGACTATGGCTACACCTTC. It is translated as CSVPTGDYGYTF.

The chain has TRBV27 and TRBJ1-1; maybe TRBD1 (5 bases). Looked up from germline, CDR1 is MNHEY and CDR2 is SMNVEV (reference sequence). The V end was cut by 8 bases, the J end by 2 bases, with 18 bases between. The CDR3 extends over 15 amino acids. The CDR3 DNA is TGTGCCAGCCCTACCCCTGGGGGACTAAACACTGAAGCTTTCTTT. This translates into CASPTPGGLNTEAFF.

The V and J genes are TRBV5-1 and TRBJ1-5; D is unclear. V shed 0 bases and J shed 4 bases, with 5 bases lying between them. Germline V CDR1 and CDR2: SGHRS, YFSETQ. This CDR3 spans 13 amino acids. CDR3 nucleotides: TGCGCCAGCAGCTTGGGACAAAATCAGCCCCAGCATTTT. It is translated as CASSLGQNQPQHF.

This chain joins TRBV30 and TRBJ1-2; 10 nucleotides agree with TRBD1. The CDR3 length is 14 residues. Trimming cost V 3 bases and J 7 bases; bases outside gene matches: 8. CDR1 and CDR2 from the germline V gene are GTSNPN and SVGIG (reference sequence). The CDR3 reads CAWSRDRGGRGYTF. The CDR3 coding sequence is TGTGCCTGGAGCCGGGACAGGGGTGGACGTGGCTACACCTTC.

V usage is TRBV2 and J usage is TRBJ2-1, with 9 nucleotides matching TRBD2. The J segment lost 7 bases and the V segment lost 2 bases, leaving 9 bases of the junction unmatched. The CDR3 loop spans 16 amino acids. The germline gives CDR1 SNHLY, CDR2 FYNNEI. CDR3 nucleotides: TGTGCCAGCAGTGAAATAGGGCTAGCGGGAAGGAATGAGCAGTTCTTC. Translation gives CASSEIGLAGRNEQFF.

The chain combines TRBV30 with TRBJ1-1, with a possible D match to TRBD1 (6 bases). V was trimmed by 3 bases and J by 2 bases, leaving 10 bases between them. From germline, CDR1 is GTSNPN and CDR2 SVGIG (reference sequence). The CDR3 runs to 13 residues. The CDR3 reads CAWSGQPNTEAFF. The CDR3 DNA is TGTGCCTGGAGCGGACAGCCCAACACTGAAGCTTTCTTT.

V and J are TRBV7-8 and TRBJ1-3, with 8 nucleotides matching TRBD1. The ends lost 4 bases at V and 4 bases at J; junction bases unmatched: 3. The CDR3 consists of 14 residues. CDR1 SGHVS and CDR2 FQNEAQ come from the germline V gene. The CDR3 reads CASSYRTGGNTIYF. DNA for the CDR3: TGTGCCAGCAGCTACAGGACAGGGGGAAACACCATATATTTT.

DNA of the CDR3: TGTGCCAGCAGCGCCGGGACAGGGGGCGAGAACACTGAAGCTTTCTTT. Its protein product is CASSAGTGGENTEAFF. The chain links TRBV9 to TRBJ1-1; 12 bases agree with TRBD1. CDR1 SGDLS and CDR2 YYNGEE come from the germline V gene. The CDR3 consists of 16 residues. The ends lost 3 bases at V and 1 base at J; junction bases unmatched: 4.

The chain carries TRBV7-8 and TRBJ2-3; 8 bases agree with TRBD2. V lost 5 bases, J lost 3 bases, and 10 bases stayed unmatched. The germline V gene encodes CDR1 SGHVS and CDR2 FQNEAQ. This CDR3 has 16 amino acids. CDR3 sequence (DNA): TGTGCCAGCAGCGGAGCTGCGGGCGGGGGGACAGATACGCAGTATTTT. As protein: CASSGAAGGGTDTQYF.

This clone was found once. Other DNA sequences of this sample code for an identical CDR3. This chain joins TRBV6-1 and TRBJ2-1, with 12 bases aligning to TRBD2. Trimming took 2 bases from V and 4 from J; bases not matched to a gene: 0. This CDR3 has 15 residues. CDR1 is MNHNS and CDR2 is SASEGT in the germline V gene. The CDR3 loop reads CASSELAGGYNEQFF. CDR3 in DNA: TGTGCCAGCAGTGAACTAGCGGGGGGGTACAATGAGCAGTTCTTC.

The chain employs TRBV28 and TRBJ1-5; D uncertain. The CDR3 has 13 residues. Trimming stripped 8 bases from V and 4 bases from J, with 12 bases between. Germline CDR1 and CDR2: MDHEN and SYDVKM. The CDR3 loop is CASSYTGNQPQHF. The DNA for the CDR3 is TGTGCCAGCTCTTACACGGGGAATCAGCCCCAGCATTTT.

This chain connects TRBV7-3 to TRBJ2-2; the match to TRBD1 covers 7 bases. This CDR3 comprises 15 residues. V lost 5 bases and J lost 7; bases outside the gene matches: 10. Germline-derived CDR1 and CDR2 are SGHTA and FQGTGA. CDR3 DNA: TGTGCCAGCAGCCAACAGGGGACGCAGGGCGGGGAGCTGTTTTTT. This sequence encodes CASSQQGTQGGELFF.